This T cell receptor beta chain was documented in a study of blood T cell repertoires in COVID-19. Per the authors' pipeline: Using reference gene primer amplification, nucleated cell counts were estimated. Profiling relied on immunoSEQ multiplex PCR, and the TCRdb table lists in-frame clones only, not all of them. The V and J calls and clone size are taken from that table; D and trimming were inferred from the DNA. The sample yields fewer than 90,000 clones, 76% seen once. Patients from Seattle were sampled longitudinally, starting during active infection. Looked up from germline, CDR1 is LNHNV and CDR2 is YYDKDF (reference sequence). The CDR3 has 15 amino acids. V trimming: 0 bases; J trimming: 7 bases; junction bases outside the gene matches: 4.

The gene calls are TRBV15 and TRBJ2-1, with TRBD2 matching over 9 bases. Sequences were obtained from peripheral blood. The clonotype originates from a man aged 60 to 69 with COVID-19, enrolled during active disease. The CDR3 sequence: CATSRDPGLANEQFF. The CDR3 DNA reads TGTGCCACCAGCAGAGATCCGGGACTAGCTAATGAGCAGTTCTTC.